The present TCR beta chain was sequenced within a study of cytomegalovirus exposure and HLA in healthy donors (dated by TCRdb to about 2017). Describing the broader study: In an earlier analysis of under 600 of the donors, 250 to 300 Gb of sequence data and 100 million or so unique TCR beta sequences from 180 million or so T cells were reported. Typing coverage varied by locus: about 620-630 donors for A, B, C, DRB1 and DQB1; under 550 for DQA1; nearly 610 for DPA1; roughly 450 for DPB1. All discovery cohort repertoires had been generated on a single sequencing platform. Among the roughly 410 genotyped donors, under 90% belonged to the genetic ancestry cluster associated with self-reported Caucasian donors. Donor age, sex, ethnicity and CMV serostatus were compiled alongside the repertoire data. A later genetic analysis used genome-wide SNP genotypes for about three fifths of the 666 donors, treating that subset as a discovery cohort. In an earlier analysis of more than 550 of the donors, high-throughput TCR beta sequencing was used to judge whether each TCR beta V gene segment behaved as functional or pseudogenic. A later analysis re-analyzed previously published TCR beta repertoires from several hundred donors and added high-resolution HLA genotyping to study TCR occurrence patterns. The study aimed to test whether cataloging public T cell receptors could reveal signatures of past pathogen exposure. Rather than using new phenotypic data, the later analysis identified candidate immune exposures from TCR beta sequences and from how often those sequences occurred across donors. Among 300 to 500 genotyped donors of the cohort, an average of approximately 240,000 unique TCR beta nucleotide sequences was sequenced per donor, of which 15% to 20% were non-productive. To predict cytomegalovirus infection status, the study brought together high-throughput TCR immunosequencing, statistical association of individual TCRs with disease status, and machine learning. Using immunosequencing, the study profiled T cell repertoires from 666 subjects and related those repertoires to cytomegalovirus serostatus. About five DR-DQ haplotypes were handled as single units for association and clustering, since linkage in the cohort was strong. HLA typing included class I and class II loci at four-digit resolution. In addition to the first cohort of approximately 670 subjects, a separate validation cohort of approximately 120 different subjects was used. An early release that covered fewer than 800 HLA-typed donors contained about 300 gigabases of sequencing data and around 80 million unique TCR sequences. Study-level results and caveats: In a later analysis, most CMV-associated TCR beta chains were found to appear HLA-restricted, with HLA associations seemingly driven largely by CMV exposure. According to a later analysis, parvovirus B19, influenza, CMV and Epstein-Barr virus appeared linked to several top co-occurrence clusters. Only TCR beta chains were sequenced in this cohort, and the absence of alpha or paired-chain data limited detectable features. In vitro tests confirmed that a few of the cytomegalovirus-associated TCR beta chains recognize cytomegalovirus antigens. The presence/absence analyses assumed that sequencing depth was roughly uniform across donors, and that assumption may not be true. Cytomegalovirus status was reported to be diagnosed by the classifier with high specificity and sensitivity in both the original and validation cohorts. In a later genetic analysis, a missense DCLRE1C variant was associated with V-gene and J-gene trimming of TCR beta chains, and the association was replicated in an independent cohort. In an earlier analysis of some 640 of the donors, most TCR beta V segments were observed in productive rearrangements about 87% or about 30% of the time, broadly matching IMGT annotations. A later genetic analysis reported fewer N-insertions in productive TCRs among donors in an Asian-associated ancestry cluster than the roughly 700-donor mean. A group of highly shared sequence variants was considered likely to be a technical artifact of the sequencing pipeline. The study listed around 160 TCR beta chains as associated with cytomegalovirus. According to the authors, the approach could potentially be generalized to other disease states and immunological phenotypes. In a later analysis, the rate of TCR association differed among HLA loci, with DRB1 alleles having the most associated TCRs and HLA-C alleles having the fewest. Some IMGT-functional V segments, including TRBV6-2 and TRBV6-3, could not be distinguished by the 87-base-pair reads and were therefore excluded. A further reported finding was that TCR beta sequences accurately predicted the HLA-A and HLA-B alleles for most subjects in the first cohort. Across donors, most TCR sequences were observed very rarely, whereas some public TCRs were present in many individuals. In a later analysis, 15,000 to 20,000 TCR beta sequences were associated with specific HLA alleles at a false discovery rate of 0.05. HLA typing was unavailable for some donors at each locus, so association tests used only the typed subset. Compared with equally common non-associated chains, HLA-associated TCR beta chains in a later analysis were more clonally expanded and had lower generation probabilities. The earlier analysis of a few hundred of the donors excluded 15 to 20 rarely observed V segments, including chromosome 9 orphons, because counts were too low. Strong co-occurrence of HLA alleles, especially DR and DQ, made assigning TCR associations to individual alleles difficult. Linkage disequilibrium might explain the correlated functional status among segregating V segments, but an unknown experimental factor could not be excluded. The only immune exposure information available for the cohort was CMV serostatus.

In total, approximately 610 healthy bone marrow donors made up the cohort. Cohort members were all nominally healthy when sampled, although unrecorded immune exposures were likely present. The donor was CMV seropositive and belonged to the group of 250 to 350 seropositive cohort members. A peripheral blood sample was collected from each donor, and TCR beta sequencing was performed on peripheral blood mononuclear cells. Genomic DNA extraction from the blood cell samples was performed with the Qiagen DNeasy Blood Extraction Kit. V is pruned by 7 bases and J by 4 bases, leaving 7 bases of the junction without a gene match. The germline V gene gives CDR1 as MDHEN and CDR2 as SYDVKM. Counted from cysteine to phenylalanine, this CDR3 has 15 amino acids. The entry retains the CDR3 DNA only, 45 bases that are in frame from base 1. The library relied on the immunoSEQ multiplex PCR assay. For the multiplex PCR, a mixture combining 60 forward primers for TCR Vbeta segments and 13 reverse primers for TCR Jbeta segments was used. The CDR3 region of rearranged TCR beta genes was amplified from genomic DNA by a multiplex PCR assay. On the Illumina HiSeq System, the amplified TCR beta libraries were sequenced as 87-base-pair reads. As for the original processing: Across the 500 to 850 repertoires, a later analysis counted 60 million to 90 million unique TCR beta chains, about 10 million of which were shared by at least two donors. Raw reads were error-corrected and collapsed into unique sequences with a nearest-neighbor algorithm that merged closely related sequences to remove PCR and sequencing errors. CDR3 sequences were aligned to IMGT reference sequences to assign V, D and J gene segments. For a sequence to be retained, at least a six-nucleotide match to both a V gene segment and a J gene segment was required. Rearrangements were classified as productive when the CDR3 lacked stop codons and remained in frame with V and J, and all other rearrangements were classified as non-productive. Following IMGT convention, CDR3 was defined as the stretch from the second conserved V-encoded cysteine up to the conserved J-encoded phenylalanine. In an earlier analysis of roughly 580 of the donors, sequences lacking an unambiguous match to a single V gene segment were excluded. An earlier analysis of several hundred of the donors classified V segments as functional when productive rearrangements were above 56.7% and as segregating when the standard deviation between donors was above 5%. To diagnose cytomegalovirus status from the catalog of TCR beta chain sequences, a statistical classification framework was built. In a later analysis, TCR nucleotide sequences were compared against IMGT/GENE-DB human TR gene sequences so that V and J genes could be assigned. The TCRdist pipeline was used in a later analysis to assign CDR3 sequences and most-parsimonious VDJ recombination scenarios. In a later analysis, each TCR beta chain was defined by its CDR3 amino acid sequence together with its V-gene family, and reads lacking a unique V-gene family were excluded. A later analysis removed 500 to 600 highly shared, low-generation-probability nucleotide sequences to deal with suspected cross-contamination and a sequencing artifact. In a later analysis, a clonal expansion index for each public chain was calculated from normalized within-repertoire ranks of inferred template counts. In a later analysis, generation probabilities were computed using a VDJ recombination model fitted to out-of-frame rearrangements, and the results were checked against IGoR. In a later analysis, hypergeometric tests were used to score TCR-TCR, TCR-HLA and TCR-CMV co-occurrence, with a repertoire-size bias correction applied to TCR pairs. To estimate false discovery rates, a later analysis permuted the HLA or CMV assignments 20 times. In a later analysis, co-occurring TCRs were grouped with DBSCAN, and TCRdist sequence similarity was added when clustering was performed within HLA-allele-positive subsets. Co-occurrence clustering excluded repertoires with fewer than 30,000 or more than 120,000 public chains, plus five with anomalous nucleotide sharing. Not all clones reach the TCRdb copy of this immuneACCESS table, which keeps in-frame sequences only. Checked studies attribute under half of the gap to unresolved V genes and leave the rest unexplained. V and J calls plus clone size are reproduced from that table; the DNA served to infer D and trimming. This sample's table has entries for about 200,000 clones. Of the sample, approximately 0.98% is held by the ten largest clones.

A remark on this clone: Its antigen is not yet known.

The sample consisted of PBMCs. The rearranged segments are TRBV28 and TRBJ2-2, with 9 junctional bases fitting TRBD2. This receptor was identified in a woman in her 30s in good health and CMV-seropositive. The sequenced DNA: TGTGCCAGCACCTTAGCGGGAGAGGGCACCGGGGAGCTGTTTTTT. It is translated as CASTLAGEGTGELFF.